This is a list of T cell receptor beta chains from one sample in a study of CDR3 diversity in severe acne. TCRdb re-derived calls from the PCR reads in MiXCR, one entry per CDR3 protein. The data hold approximately 97,000 distinct CDR3 sequences, with approximately 47% observed a single time. The sequencing sample was made of blood. Source of these receptors: a male donor with acne. Both conserved end residues are part of each CDR3. The D gene is left open where the match is weak.

len | v_gene | d_gene | CDR3aa
13 | TRBV3-1 | - | CASSHNSNTEAFF
16 | TRBV19 | TRBD1 | CASSPGAGGVTDTQYF
14 | TRBV13 | TRBD1 | CASSDRQGSYEQYF
14 | TRBV2 | - | CASSQTEALYEQYF
15 | TRBV19 | TRBD2 | CASSRTSGTKGEQFF
12 | TRBV20-1 | - | CSAAGERNTIYF
11 | TRBV29-1 | - | CWTPGDTEAFF
12 | TRBV19 | - | CAGGEGTGELFF
16 | TRBV11-3 | - | CASSPVRAGGPAGYTF
15 | TRBV25-1 | TRBD1 | CASRRGQGNYNEQFF
13 | TRBV29-1 | - | CSVEGTGQETQYF
15 | TRBV5-1 | TRBD1 | CASSSGQGHVNEQFF
15 | TRBV7-9 | - | CASSLGASRKGKLFF
14 | TRBV10-3 | TRBD2 | CASSPRTSGYEQYF
18 | TRBV11-2 | TRBD2 | CASSLWLAGGPSTDTQYF
16 | TRBV11-2 | - | CASSPDGRPSGNTIYF
15 | TRBV7-2 | TRBD2 | CASSLEALAVNEQFF
16 | TRBV5-1 | TRBD1 | CASSSTPGQGKNEQYF
14 | TRBV29-1 | - | CSVEMVGREETQYF
14 | TRBV12-3/TRBV12-4 | - | CASSLKGSHYGYTF
15 | TRBV6-2/TRBV6-3 | - | CASSYDSDLEETQYF
17 | TRBV12-3/TRBV12-4 | TRBD2 | CASSLGLAGGSYNEQYF
13 | TRBV7-2 | - | CASSRSLGYEQYF
16 | TRBV18 | - | CASSPPGRGLNTEAFF
13 | TRBV5-8 | - | CASSPVMNTEAFF
13 | TRBV6-1 | - | CASSAPLADTQYF
13 | TRBV12-3/TRBV12-4 | - | CASSQLQGETQYF
14 | TRBV6-9 | - | CASSYGDHRTEAFF